The 19 T cell receptor beta chains presented below share a single source sample, sequenced in a study of blood T cell repertoires in COVID-19. The data were produced by immunoSEQ multiplex PCR, yet TCRdb's version contains in-frame clones alone and is incomplete. The data contain more than 110,000 clones, about 86% of them singletons. The source material was peripheral blood. Source of these receptors: a middle-aged woman with acute or convalescent COVID-19.

In its sample, this clone was seen a few times. V and J are TRBV7-2 and TRBJ1-3; the match to TRBD1 covers 7 bases. CDR1 SGHTA and CDR2 FQGNSA come from the germline V gene. This CDR3 comprises 17 residues. Losses at the gene ends were 1 base for V and 0 bases for J; bases not matched to a gene: 6. The CDR3 is CASSLGGRGYSGNTIYF. In DNA form, the CDR3 reads TGTGCCAGCAGCTTAGGGGGCAGGGGGTACTCTGGAAACACCATATATTTT.

The J gene is TRBJ1-6, the V gene TRBV28; D might be TRBD1 (5 bases). The CDR3 covers 14 residues. V was trimmed by 2 bases and J by 7 bases, leaving 9 bases between them. The V gene's germline CDR1 is MDHEN and CDR2 SYDVKM. The CDR3 spells CASSLMEGNSPLHF. The CDR3 DNA reads as TGTGCCAGCAGTTTAATGGAGGGGAATTCACCCCTCCACTTT.

The V gene is TRBV2, the J gene TRBJ1-1, with D unclear. CDR3 length equals 14 residues. V lost 7 bases, J lost 0 bases, and 12 bases lay in between. Germline V lookup: CDR1 SNHLY, CDR2 FYNNEI. The CDR3 nucleotides are TGTGCCAGCACCCCCCTCCGTCTGAACACTGAAGCTTTCTTT. It specifies CASTPLRLNTEAFF. Supplemented by reference TRBV2 and TRBJ1-1, the full variable domain reads EPEVTQTPSHQVTQMGQEVILRCVPISNHLYFYWYRQILGQKVEFLVSFYNNEISEKSEIFDDQFSVERPDGSNFTLKIRSTKLEDSAMYFCASTPLRLNTEAFFGQGTRLTVV.

The chain joins TRBV11-2 to TRBJ1-5, with D unresolved. The germline gives CDR1 SGHAT, CDR2 FQNNGV. Trimming took 2 bases from V and 0 from J, leaving 8 bases between them. The length of the CDR3 is 15 residues. The DNA for the CDR3 is TGTGCCAGCAGCTTACGTGCGGATAGCAATCAGCCCCAGCATTTT. Translated: CASSLRADSNQPQHF.

This chain uses TRBV7-2 with TRBJ1-5; tentative D call: TRBD1 (6 bases). The CDR3 consists of 15 residues. Per the germline V gene, CDR1 is SGHTA and CDR2 is FQGNSA. The V and J ends lost 3 bases and 6 bases respectively, with 15 bases between them. The CDR3 loop reads CASSFSQGGRQPQHF. The CDR3 nucleotides read TGTGCCAGCAGCTTTTCACAGGGAGGGCGTCAGCCCCAGCATTTT. Full variable domain (missing parts from reference TRBV7-2 and TRBJ1-5): GAGVSQSPSNKVTEKGKDVELRCDPISGHTALYWYRQSLGQGLEFLIYFQGNSAPDKSGLPSDRFSAERTGGSVSTLTIQRTQQEDSAVYLCASSFSQGGRQPQHFGDGTRLSIL.

The chain links TRBV28 to TRBJ2-2; a weak D match, TRBD1 (5 bases). V was cut by 5 bases and J by 6 bases, with 10 bases left in between. The germline V gene encodes CDR1 MDHEN and CDR2 SYDVKM. The CDR3 consists of 13 residues. The CDR3 nucleotides are TGTGCCAGCAGTCCTCTAGGGGCCGGGGAGCTGTTTTTT. This codes for CASSPLGAGELFF.

The V and J genes are TRBV28 and TRBJ1-2; D is ambiguous. This CDR3 has 14 residues. Germline V gene sequence: CDR1 MDHEN, CDR2 SYDVKM. V was trimmed by 4 bases and J by 7 bases, leaving 16 bases between them. The CDR3: CASSSGSPEGGYTF. In nucleotides, the CDR3 is TGTGCCAGCAGTTCGGGTTCCCCGGAGGGTGGCTACACCTTC.

The J gene is TRBJ2-7, the V gene TRBV6-2 or TRBV6-3; no firm D call. The CDR3 loop spans 16 amino acids. CDR1 and CDR2 (germline): MNHEY, SVGEGT. Between the trimmed V and J ends, which lost 2 bases and 5 bases, there was a span of 19 bases. CDR3 sequence: CASSYQVGIGSDEQYF. CDR3 coding DNA: TGTGCCAGCAGTTACCAGGTTGGAATAGGATCTGACGAGCAGTACTTC.

V is TRBV5-4 and J is TRBJ2-1; 10 positions agree with TRBD1. Looked up from germline, CDR1 is SGHNT and CDR2 is YYREEE (reference sequence). CDR3 size: 15 residues. The V and J ends lost 4 bases and 7 bases, in that order; junction bases with no gene match: 8. The CDR3 nucleotides read TGTGCCAGCAGCGTTCGGACAGGGGGTTTGAATGAGCAGTTCTTC. Protein: CASSVRTGGLNEQFF.

The chain is built from TRBV3-1 (or the pseudogene TRBV3-2) and TRBJ1-1; possible D gene TRBD1, 6 bases. The V and J ends lost 1 base and 4 bases respectively, with 7 bases between them. The germline V gene encodes CDR1 LGHDT and CDR2 YNNKEL (reference sequence). This CDR3 has 13 amino acids. CDR3 sequence (DNA): TGTGCCAGCAGCCAAGGAGGGGGCACTGAAGCTTTCTTT. This translates into CASSQGGGTEAFF.

The chain couples TRBV5-1 to TRBJ2-2, with 11 bases lining up with TRBD1. V lost 4 bases and J lost 5; bases outside the gene matches: 4. Germline CDR1 is SGHRS and CDR2 is YFSETQ. This CDR3 has 15 residues. The CDR3 region is CASSAGTGGTGELFF. CDR3 coding DNA: TGCGCCAGCAGCGCCGGGACAGGGGGAACCGGGGAGCTGTTTTTT.

The chain carries TRBV28 and TRBJ2-7; no clear D. V lost 3 bases and J lost 4, with 4 bases in between. This CDR3 region has 11 residues. Germline assignment: CDR1 MDHEN and CDR2 SYDVKM. CDR3 nucleotides: TGTGCCAGCAGTTTCTCTTACGAGCAGTACTTC. It codes for CASSFSYEQYF.

The chain recombines TRBV29-1 with TRBJ1-5; 9 positions match TRBD1. The ends lost 7 bases at V and 0 bases at J; junction bases unmatched: 4. The CDR3 runs to 14 residues. CDR1 SQVTM and CDR2 ANQGSEA come from the germline V gene. The CDR3 sequence is CSAGQGNSNQPQHF. The CDR3 region has the DNA TGCAGCGCTGGACAGGGGAATAGCAATCAGCCCCAGCATTTT.

V and J are TRBV7-9 and TRBJ2-6; 7 nucleotides align to TRBD1. CDR1 SEHNR and CDR2 FQNEAQ come from the germline V gene (reference sequence). The CDR3 consists of 16 residues. The V segment lost 5 bases and the J segment 0 bases; nucleotides outside the gene matches: 4. CDR3 sequence reads: CASSQGQTSGANVLTF. CDR3 coding DNA: TGTGCCAGCAGCCAGGGACAGACCTCTGGGGCCAACGTCCTGACTTTC.

The chain recombines TRBV24-1 with TRBJ2-1; no definite D call. This CDR3 contains 13 residues. CDR1 KGHDR and CDR2 SFDVKD come from the germline V gene. Trimming removed 5 bases at V and 7 bases at J, with 11 bases between. In DNA form, the CDR3 reads TGTGCCACCAGTGCGAGGAACTATAATGAGCAGTTCTTC. Protein product: CATSARNYNEQFF.

The V call is TRBV19, the J call TRBJ2-2; 7 nucleotides align to TRBD2. The ends lost 0 bases at V and 5 bases at J; junction bases unmatched: 3. Germline CDR1 reads LNHDA; CDR2 reads SQIVND (reference sequence). CDR3 length equals 15 residues. In DNA, the CDR3 is TGTGCCAGTAGTATAGATACTAGCGTTACCGGGGAGCTGTTTTTT. This translates into CASSIDTSVTGELFF. The entire variable domain, with the rest obtained from reference TRBV19 and TRBJ2-2, is as follows: DGGITQSPKYLFRKEGQNVTLSCEQNLNHDAMYWYRQDPGQGLRLIYYSQIVNDFQKGDIAEGYSVSREKKESFPLTVTSAQKNPTAFYLCASSIDTSVTGELFFGEGSRLTVL.

This chain uses TRBV6-5 with TRBJ2-7, with no clear D. Germline V gene lookup returns CDR1 MNHEY and CDR2 SVGAGI. Trimming stripped 0 bases from V and 3 bases from J, with 12 bases between. The CDR3 has 15 residues. CDR3 nucleotides: TGTGCCAGCAGTTACTCGAGTGCTAGTCGCTACGAGCAGTACTTC. As protein: CASSYSSASRYEQYF.

This chain links TRBV2 with TRBJ2-7; 13 nucleotides line up with TRBD2. After removal of 6 bases from V and 7 bases from J, the junction contained 9 bases not matched to a gene. The germline V gene encodes CDR1 SNHLY and CDR2 FYNNEI. The CDR3 totals 15 residues. CDR3 region: CASRRLAGGPGEQYF. CDR3 bases: TGTGCCAGCAGGAGACTAGCGGGAGGCCCTGGTGAGCAGTACTTC.

The chain joins TRBV29-1 to TRBJ1-2; 8 nucleotides align to TRBD1. Germline trimming cut 3 bases from V and 5 bases from J; bases unmatched to any gene: 8. CDR1 and CDR2 (germline): SQVTM, ANQGSEA. The CDR3 has 14 residues. CDR3 amino acids: CSVDGQGGRYGYTF. The CDR3 coding sequence is TGCAGCGTTGACGGACAGGGTGGGAGGTATGGCTACACCTTC.